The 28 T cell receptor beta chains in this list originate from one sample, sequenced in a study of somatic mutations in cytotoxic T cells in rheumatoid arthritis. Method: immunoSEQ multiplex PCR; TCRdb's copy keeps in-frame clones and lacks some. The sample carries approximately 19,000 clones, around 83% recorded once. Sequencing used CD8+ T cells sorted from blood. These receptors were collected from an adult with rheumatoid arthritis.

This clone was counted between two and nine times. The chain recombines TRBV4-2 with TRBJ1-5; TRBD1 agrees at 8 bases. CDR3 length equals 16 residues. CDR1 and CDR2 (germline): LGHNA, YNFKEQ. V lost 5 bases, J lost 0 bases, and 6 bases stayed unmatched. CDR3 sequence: CASSLGTGDSNQPQHF. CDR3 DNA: TGTGCCAGCAGCTTGGGGACAGGAGATAGCAATCAGCCCCAGCATTTT.

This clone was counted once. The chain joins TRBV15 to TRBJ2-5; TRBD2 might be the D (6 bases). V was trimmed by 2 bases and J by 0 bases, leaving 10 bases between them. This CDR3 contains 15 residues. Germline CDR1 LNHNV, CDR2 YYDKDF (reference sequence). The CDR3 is CATSRRLGYQETQYF. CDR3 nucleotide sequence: TGTGCCACCAGCAGAAGACTAGGGTACCAAGAGACCCAGTACTTC.

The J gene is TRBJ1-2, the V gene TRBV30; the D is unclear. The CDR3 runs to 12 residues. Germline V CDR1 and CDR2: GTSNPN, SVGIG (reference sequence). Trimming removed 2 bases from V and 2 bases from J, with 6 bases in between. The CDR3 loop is CAWSSGNYGYTF. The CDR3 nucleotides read TGTGCCTGGAGTAGCGGCAACTATGGCTACACCTTC.

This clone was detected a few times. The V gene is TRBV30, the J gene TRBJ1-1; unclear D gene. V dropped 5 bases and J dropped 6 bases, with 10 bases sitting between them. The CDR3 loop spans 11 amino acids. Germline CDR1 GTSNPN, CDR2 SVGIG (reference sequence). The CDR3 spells CAWASLPEAFF. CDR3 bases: TGTGCCTGGGCAAGCTTACCTGAAGCTTTCTTT.

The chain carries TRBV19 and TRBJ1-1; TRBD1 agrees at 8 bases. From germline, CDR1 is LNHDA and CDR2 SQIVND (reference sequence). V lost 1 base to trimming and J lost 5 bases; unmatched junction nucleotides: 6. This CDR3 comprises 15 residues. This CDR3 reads CASSIGSRGLTEAFF. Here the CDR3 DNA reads TGTGCCAGTAGTATAGGGTCCAGGGGGCTTACTGAAGCTTTCTTT.

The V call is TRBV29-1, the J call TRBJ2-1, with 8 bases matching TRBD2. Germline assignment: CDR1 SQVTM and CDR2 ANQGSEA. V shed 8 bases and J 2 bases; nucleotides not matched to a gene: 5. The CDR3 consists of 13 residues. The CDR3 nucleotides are TGCAGCCCGGGAGGGGGGGCCTACAATGAGCAGTTCTTC. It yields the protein CSPGGGAYNEQFF.

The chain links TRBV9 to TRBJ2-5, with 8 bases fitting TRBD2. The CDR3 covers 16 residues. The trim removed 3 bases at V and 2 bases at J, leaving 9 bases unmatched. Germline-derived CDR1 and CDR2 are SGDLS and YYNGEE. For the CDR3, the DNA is TGTGCCAGCAGCGCCAGAAGCGGGGGACGACAAGAGACCCAGTACTTC. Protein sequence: CASSARSGGRQETQYF.

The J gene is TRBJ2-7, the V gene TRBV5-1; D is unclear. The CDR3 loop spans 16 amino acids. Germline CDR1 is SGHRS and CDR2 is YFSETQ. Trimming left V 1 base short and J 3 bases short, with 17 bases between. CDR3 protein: CASSLFLDGENYEQYF. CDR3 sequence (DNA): TGCGCCAGCAGCTTGTTTCTCGACGGCGAGAACTACGAGCAGTACTTC.

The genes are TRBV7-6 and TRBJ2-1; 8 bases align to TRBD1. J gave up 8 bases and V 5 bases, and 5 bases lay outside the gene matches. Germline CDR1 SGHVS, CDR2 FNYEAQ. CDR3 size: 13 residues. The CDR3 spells CASSQTGVDEQFF. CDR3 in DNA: TGTGCCAGCAGCCAGACAGGGGTGGATGAGCAGTTCTTC.

The CDR3 nucleotides are TGTGCCAGCAGTGACGGATATAGCAATCAGCCCCAGCATTTT. Protein sequence: CASSDGYSNQPQHF. V and J are TRBV6-1 and TRBJ1-5; D is uncertain. Per the germline V gene, CDR1 is MNHNS and CDR2 is SASEGT. CDR3 size: 14 residues. V lost 3 bases, J lost 0 bases, and 6 bases lay in between.

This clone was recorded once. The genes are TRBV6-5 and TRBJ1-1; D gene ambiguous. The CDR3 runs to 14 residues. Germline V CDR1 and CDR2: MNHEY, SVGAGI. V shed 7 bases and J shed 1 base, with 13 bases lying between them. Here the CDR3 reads CASTATGENTEAFF. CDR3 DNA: TGTGCCAGCACCGCGACGGGCGAGAACACTGAAGCTTTCTTT.

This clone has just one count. The CDR3 DNA reads TGTGCCAGTAGTATGTTGGGGGAGCTGTTTTTT. Protein: CASSMLGELFF. The chain joins TRBV19 to TRBJ2-2, with D unresolved. The V end was cut by 3 bases, the J end by 8 bases, with 4 bases between. CDR3 length: 11 residues. From germline, CDR1 is LNHDA and CDR2 SQIVND (reference sequence). The complete variable domain, with remaining parts taken from reference TRBV19 and TRBJ2-2, reads DGGITQSPKYLFRKEGQNVTLSCEQNLNHDAMYWYRQDPGQGLRLIYYSQIVNDFQKGDIAEGYSVSREKKESFPLTVTSAQKNPTAFYLCASSMLGELFFGEGSRLTVL.

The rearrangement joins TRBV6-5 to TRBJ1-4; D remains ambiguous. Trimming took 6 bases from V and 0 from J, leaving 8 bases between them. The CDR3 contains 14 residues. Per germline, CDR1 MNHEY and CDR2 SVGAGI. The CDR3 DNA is TGTGCCAGCAGGGCCATAGCAACTAATGAAAAACTGTTTTTT. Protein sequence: CASRAIATNEKLFF.

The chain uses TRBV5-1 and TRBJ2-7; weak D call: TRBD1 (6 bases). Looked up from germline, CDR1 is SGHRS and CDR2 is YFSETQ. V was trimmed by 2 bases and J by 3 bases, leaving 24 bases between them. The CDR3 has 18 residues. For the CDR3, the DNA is TGCGCCAGCAGCTTCTTTGGGGACACGCTATCTAGCCACTACGAGCAGTACTTC. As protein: CASSFFGDTLSSHYEQYF.

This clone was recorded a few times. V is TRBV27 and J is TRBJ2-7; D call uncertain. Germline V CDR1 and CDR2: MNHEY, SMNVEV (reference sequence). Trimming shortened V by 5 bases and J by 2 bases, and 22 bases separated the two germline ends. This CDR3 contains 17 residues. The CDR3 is CASSLTTGFHRAYEQYF. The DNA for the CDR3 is TGTGCCAGCAGTCTGACCACCGGGTTTCACCGAGCCTACGAGCAGTACTTC.

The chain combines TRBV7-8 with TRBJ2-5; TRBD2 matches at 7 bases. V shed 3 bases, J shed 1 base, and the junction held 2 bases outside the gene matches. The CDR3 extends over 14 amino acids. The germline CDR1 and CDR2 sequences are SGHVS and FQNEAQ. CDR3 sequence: CASSFPSGQETQYF. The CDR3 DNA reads TGTGCCAGCAGCTTTCCTAGCGGCCAAGAGACCCAGTACTTC.

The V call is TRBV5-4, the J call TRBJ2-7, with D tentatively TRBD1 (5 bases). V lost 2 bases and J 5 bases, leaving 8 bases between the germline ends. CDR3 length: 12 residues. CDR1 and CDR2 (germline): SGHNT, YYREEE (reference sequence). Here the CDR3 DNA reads TGTGCCAGCAGCTTTTTAGGGGACGAGCAGTACTTC. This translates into CASSFLGDEQYF.

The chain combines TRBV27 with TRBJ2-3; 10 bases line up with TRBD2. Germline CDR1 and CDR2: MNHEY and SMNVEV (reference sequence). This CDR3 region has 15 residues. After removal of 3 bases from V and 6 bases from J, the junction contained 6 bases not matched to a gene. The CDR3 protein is CASSFQREGLDTQYF. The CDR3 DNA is TGTGCCAGCAGTTTCCAGCGGGAGGGCCTTGATACGCAGTATTTT.

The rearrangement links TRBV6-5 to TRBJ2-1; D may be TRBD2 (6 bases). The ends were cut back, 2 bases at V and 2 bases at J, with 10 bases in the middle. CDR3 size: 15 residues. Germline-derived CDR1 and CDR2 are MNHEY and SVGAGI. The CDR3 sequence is CASSYPGSPYNEQFF. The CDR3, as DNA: TGTGCCAGCAGTTACCCCGGGAGTCCCTACAATGAGCAGTTCTTC.

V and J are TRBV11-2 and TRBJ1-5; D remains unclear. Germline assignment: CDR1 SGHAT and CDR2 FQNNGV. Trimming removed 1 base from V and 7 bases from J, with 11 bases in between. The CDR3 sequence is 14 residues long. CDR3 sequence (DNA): TGTGCCAGCAGCTTAGGATGGGGTGAGCAGCCCCAGCATTTT. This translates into CASSLGWGEQPQHF.

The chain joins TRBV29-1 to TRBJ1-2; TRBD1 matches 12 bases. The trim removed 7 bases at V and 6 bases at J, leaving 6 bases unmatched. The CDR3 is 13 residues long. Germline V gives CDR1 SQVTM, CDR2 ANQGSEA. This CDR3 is CSAPGTGGDGYTF. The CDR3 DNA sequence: TGCAGCGCACCCGGGACAGGGGGCGATGGCTACACCTTC.

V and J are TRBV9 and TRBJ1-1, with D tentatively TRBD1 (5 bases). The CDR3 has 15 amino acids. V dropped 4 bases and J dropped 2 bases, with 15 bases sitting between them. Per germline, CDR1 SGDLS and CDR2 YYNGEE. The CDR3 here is CASSKWGDVNTEAFF. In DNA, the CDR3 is TGTGCCAGCAGCAAATGGGGGGATGTAAACACTGAAGCTTTCTTT.

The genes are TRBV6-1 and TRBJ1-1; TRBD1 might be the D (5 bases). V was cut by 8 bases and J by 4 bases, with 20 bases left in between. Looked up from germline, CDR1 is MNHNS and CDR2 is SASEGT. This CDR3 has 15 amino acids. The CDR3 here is CASELTGVLFTEAFF. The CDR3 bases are TGTGCCAGCGAATTGACGGGGGTCTTGTTCACTGAAGCTTTCTTT.

CDR3 DNA: TGCGCCAGCAGCCCATCCCCGGGACTAGCGGGGGGGCTCCAGTATTTT. Translation: CASSPSPGLAGGLQYF. The genes are TRBV4-1 and TRBJ2-3, with TRBD2 identical over 16 bases. J was trimmed by 12 bases and V by 4 bases; bases with no gene match: 10. Germline CDR1 reads MGHRA; CDR2 reads YSYEKL. CDR3 length: 16 residues.

The CDR3, as DNA: TGTGCCAGCCTAGGGTTAGGGGATTCGTTCTCTCAGCCCCAGCATTTT. Translated: CASLGLGDSFSQPQHF. This chain joins TRBV2 and TRBJ1-5, with D perhaps matching TRBD1 (5 bases). Trimming removed 8 bases at V and 6 bases at J, with 23 bases between. Germline CDR1 SNHLY, CDR2 FYNNEI. The CDR3 loop spans 16 amino acids.

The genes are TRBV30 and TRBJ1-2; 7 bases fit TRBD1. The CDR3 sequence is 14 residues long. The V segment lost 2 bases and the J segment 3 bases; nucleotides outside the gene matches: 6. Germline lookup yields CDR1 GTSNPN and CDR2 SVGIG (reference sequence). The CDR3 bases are TGTGCCTGGAGTCTAGACAGGGCTCACTATGGCTACACCTTC. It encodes CAWSLDRAHYGYTF. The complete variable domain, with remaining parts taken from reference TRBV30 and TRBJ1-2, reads SQTIHQWPATLVQPVGSPLSLECTVEGTSNPNLYWYRQAAGRGLQLLFYSVGIGQISSEVPQNLSASRPQDRQFILSSKKLLLSDSGFYLCAWSLDRAHYGYTFGSGTRLTVV.

CDR3 sequence reads: CASSLQGGSGNTIYF. The CDR3 DNA is TGTGCCAGCAGTCTACAGGGGGGCTCTGGAAACACCATATATTTT. The chain combines TRBV7-6 with TRBJ1-3; 8 positions match TRBD1. CDR3 length: 15 residues. The trim removed 6 bases at V and 0 bases at J, leaving 4 bases unmatched. Germline CDR1 SGHVS, CDR2 FNYEAQ.

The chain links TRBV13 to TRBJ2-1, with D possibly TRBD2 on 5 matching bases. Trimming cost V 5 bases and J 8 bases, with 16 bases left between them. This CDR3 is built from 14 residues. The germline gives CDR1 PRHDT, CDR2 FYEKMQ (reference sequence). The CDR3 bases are TGTGCCAGCAGCCCCCCCGCCGGAGGCCATGAGCAGTTCTTC. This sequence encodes CASSPPAGGHEQFF.